Described below is a single T cell receptor beta chain sequence and its context. Its antigen is currently unknown. The data were taken from a study of T cell responses to AZD1222 COVID-19 vaccine. Germline-derived CDR1 and CDR2 are SGHRS and YFSETQ. This CDR3 is built from 13 residues. V was cut by 0 bases and J by 7 bases, with 8 bases left in between. This table comes from immunoSEQ multiplex PCR, and its TCRdb copy is limited to in-frame clones, with some not included. The repertoire has about 150,000 clones, over 85% of them found once; the top ten carry 15% to 20%. Study conclusions and caveats: After the peak T cell response, and only then, were repertoires sampled. Reportedly, nearly half of unique spike TCRs recognized epitopes outside B.1.351/B.1.1.7 mutations.

This clonotype was sampled from an adult in good health. This chain joins TRBV5-1 and TRBJ1-5, with TRBD1 as a possible D gene (5 bases). This sample comprised peripheral blood, obtained on day 0 of AZD1222 vaccination. In DNA, the CDR3 is TGCGCCAGCAGCTTGGCGTGGGGCCAGCCCCAGCATTTT. This encodes CASSLAWGQPQHF. The full variable domain, with the rest looked up from reference TRBV5-1 and TRBJ1-5, is KAGVTQTPRYLIKTRGQQVTLSCSPISGHRSVSWYQQTPGQGLQFLFEYFSETQRNKGNFPGRFSGRQFSNSRSEMNVSTLELGDSALYLCASSLAWGQPQHFGDGTRLSIL.